The present entry profiles one TCR beta chain with its context. The antigen is not known. This record belongs to a study of blood T cells in healthy people across ages. Study findings and constraints: Comparison with aged donors showed that long-lived donors had more naive CD4+ cells and higher diversity.

With a J-beta primer mix and a sample-barcoded 5' primer, a second PCR ran about 7 to 12 cycles. MiXCR, run by TCRdb on the 5' RACE reads, gives a single entry per CDR3 protein. Here the sample spans about 580,000 distinct CDR3 sequences, 40% to 55% being singletons. The CDR3 is made up of 11 amino acids. The V end was cut by 8 bases, the J end by 5 bases, with 9 bases between. Per germline, CDR1 MNHEY and CDR2 SVGAGI. The rearrangement links TRBV6-5 to TRBJ2-5; D may match TRBD1 or TRBD2 (6 bases each). This receptor was taken from a man at least 80 years old in good health. What was sequenced was blood. In DNA, the CDR3 is TGTGCCAGCCGGAGGGGGGAGACCCAGTACTTC. It encodes CASRRGETQYF.